This is a list of T cell receptor beta chains from one sample in a study of T-cell memory formation after mild COVID-19. TCRdb redid the calling of the 5' RACE reads with MiXCR, one entry per CDR3 protein. The sample has 75,000 to 95,000 distinct CDR3 sequences; roughly 16% are singletons. The sequenced sample consisted of PBMCs or a T cell subset sorted from them (not recorded which). The receptors were sampled from a man younger than 35 who had mild COVID-19 (a few samples of this study predate the infection). Cell type and time point are not known. CDR3s include the opening cysteine and the closing phenylalanine or tryptophan. The order of the fields is CDR3 protein, CDR3 length, J gene, V gene.

CDR3: CASSQGAGTYTGELFF
length: 16
J: TRBJ2-2
V: TRBV4-3

CDR3: CASRSGTGDNSPLHF
length: 15
J: TRBJ1-6
V: TRBV19

CDR3: CASSGANEQFF
length: 11
J: TRBJ2-1
V: TRBV25-1

CDR3: CASSQALTDSSYEQYF
length: 16
J: TRBJ2-7
V: TRBV4-2

CDR3: CASSTLVGSYEQYF
length: 14
J: TRBJ2-7
V: TRBV7-6

CDR3: CASSQDASSGGADEQYF
length: 17
J: TRBJ2-7
V: TRBV4-2

CDR3: CASSPPGLDGETQYF
length: 15
J: TRBJ2-5
V: TRBV12-3/TRBV12-4

CDR3: CSVEDTDSRYGYTF
length: 14
J: TRBJ1-2
V: TRBV29-1

CDR3: CASSLVVWAHEQYF
length: 14
J: TRBJ2-7
V: TRBV11-2

CDR3: CASSPSGGAPDTQYF
length: 15
J: TRBJ2-3
V: TRBV5-1

CDR3: CASSWTVGNTIYF
length: 13
J: TRBJ1-3
V: TRBV9

CDR3: CASKASSGDTQYF
length: 13
J: TRBJ2-3
V: TRBV6-1

CDR3: CASSQVGGTGELFF
length: 14
J: TRBJ2-2
V: TRBV4-1

CDR3: CASSFQPNTGELFF
length: 14
J: TRBJ2-2
V: TRBV7-3